Detailed here is one T cell receptor beta chain. Its antigen is not known. Deletions cut 0 bases from V and 6 bases from J, with 16 bases between. Germline V gives CDR1 SGHAT, CDR2 FQNNGV. The CDR3 sequence is 16 residues long. The data originate from a study of blood T cells in healthy people across ages. Study-level results: A roughly linear age-dependent decrease characterized TCR beta diversity per million T cells. When set beside aged donors, long-lived donors presented more naive CD4+ cells and higher diversity.

The authors ran a second PCR of roughly 6 to 12 cycles using a sample-barcoded 5' primer and a J-beta primer mix. Each of the cDNA molecules was tagged by a template-switch adaptor with 12 random nucleotides. Samples each returned at least 2.5 million CDR3-containing paired-end reads. TCRdb reprocessed the 5' RACE reads with MiXCR, giving one entry per CDR3 protein. This sample has fewer than 1.5 million distinct CDR3 sequences, with roughly 45% found just once. The rearrangement uses TRBV11-2 and TRBJ2-3; tentatively, D is TRBD1 or TRBD2 (5 bases each). The receptor's source is a woman under 30 in good health. Material for sequencing was blood. The CDR3 region is CASSLETGPLKDTQYF. The DNA of the CDR3 is TGTGCCAGCAGCTTAGAGACGGGACCTTTAAAGGATACGCAGTATTTT. The full variable domain, its missing parts supplied by reference TRBV11-2 and TRBJ2-3, is EAGVAQSPRYKIIEKRQSVAFWCNPISGHATLYWYQQILGQGPKLLIQFQNNGVVDDSQLPKDRFSAERLKGVDSTLKIQPAKLEDSAVYLCASSLETGPLKDTQYFGPGTRLTVL.